The 20 T cell receptor beta chains listed next were all sequenced from one sample in a study of CD8+CD57+ T cells in acquired aplastic anemia. All patients picked for sequencing had shown, by flow cytometry, an expansion of CD8+CD57+ cells. Both TCR beta VDJ combination and CDR3 sequence profiling were carried out. Genomic DNA was the template for this profiling. One entry per CDR3 protein results from TCRdb running MiXCR on the reads. The table has roughly 170,000 distinct CDR3 sequences, around 50% seen once; the top ten hold 13%. Sequenced sample: sorted CD4+, CD8+, or CD8+CD57+ T cells (not recorded which) from PBMCs. Receptor source: a human donor with aplastic anemia.

This clonotype was detected ten times or more. The V call is TRBV5-4, the J call TRBJ1-1; D not resolved. Trimming shortened V by 4 bases and J by 4 bases, and 14 bases separated the two germline ends. Germline V gene data show CDR1 as SGHNT and CDR2 as YYREEE (reference sequence). The CDR3 runs 14 residues. The CDR3 nucleotides read TGTGCCAGCAGCACGGACGTCTCTAGCACTGAAGCTTTCTTT. It yields the protein CASSTDVSSTEAFF.

This clonotype was counted ten times or more. This chain joins TRBV19 and TRBJ1-3; D is uncertain. The length of the CDR3 is 14 residues. Trimming cost V 8 bases and J 0 bases, with 11 bases left between them. Germline V gene lookup returns CDR1 LNHDA and CDR2 SQIVND (reference sequence). The CDR3 coding sequence is TGTGCCAGTGAGGCGGGGAGCTCTGGAAACACCATATATTTT. Encoded protein: CASEAGSSGNTIYF. The whole variable domain, remainder taken from reference TRBV19 and TRBJ1-3, is DGGITQSPKYLFRKEGQNVTLSCEQNLNHDAMYWYRQDPGQGLRLIYYSQIVNDFQKGDIAEGYSVSREKKESFPLTVTSAQKNPTAFYLCASEAGSSGNTIYFGEGSWLTVV.

This rearrangement joins TRBV5-4 to TRBJ2-7; possibly TRBD1 for D (6 bases). The V gene lost 0 bases and the J gene lost 6 bases, with 13 bases spanning the gap. CDR3 length: 14 residues. CDR1 and CDR2 (germline): SGHNT, YYREEE (reference sequence). In DNA form, the CDR3 reads TGTGCCAGCAGCTTGGATCAGGGGAAGGGCGAGCAGTACTTC. Protein sequence: CASSLDQGKGEQYF.

This clonotype appeared a few times. The chain links TRBV6-1 to TRBJ1-3; D is undetermined. CDR1 and CDR2 (germline): MNHNS, SASEGT. V was cut by 1 base and J by 2 bases, with 12 bases left in between. The CDR3 length is 16 residues. This CDR3 is CASSEGILPTGNTIYF. Written as DNA, the CDR3 is TGTGCCAGCAGTGAAGGGATCCTACCAACTGGAAACACCATATATTTT.

This clonotype was counted ten times or more. For the CDR3, the DNA is TGTGCCAGCAGTGGACAGAAGAGCTCCTACAATGAGCAGTTCTTC. Its protein product is CASSGQKSSYNEQFF. The J gene is TRBJ2-1, the V gene TRBV6-1, with D tentatively TRBD1 (5 bases). V was clipped by 4 bases and J by 0 bases, with 10 bases between them. The CDR3 has 15 amino acids. Germline CDR1 is MNHNS and CDR2 is SASEGT.

The chain combines TRBV5-6 with TRBJ2-7; possible D gene TRBD1, 5 bases. Trimming pared 0 bases from V and 0 bases from J, leaving 10 bases between. CDR1 is SGHDT, CDR2 YYEEEE, per germline. The CDR3 sequence is 15 residues long. The CDR3 DNA follows: TGTGCCAGCAGCTTGGGGCAGGGAAACTCCTACGAGCAGTACTTC. Amino acids: CASSLGQGNSYEQYF. The variable domain in full, completed from reference TRBV5-6 and TRBJ2-7, reads DAGVTQSPTHLIKTRGQQVTLRCSPKSGHDTVSWYQQALGQGPQFIFQYYEEEERQRGNFPDRFSGHQFPNYSSELNVNALLLGDSALYLCASSLGQGNSYEQYFGPGTRLTVT.

The J gene is TRBJ2-7, the V gene TRBV6-1; TRBD2 aligns across 10 bases. The trim removed 5 bases at V and 3 bases at J, leaving 10 bases unmatched. Germline CDR1 and CDR2: MNHNS and SASEGT. The CDR3 contains 16 residues. The CDR3 protein is CASSTSSGGGFYEQYF. The CDR3, as DNA: TGTGCCAGCAGTACCTCTAGCGGGGGAGGTTTCTACGAGCAGTACTTC.

The chain couples TRBV7-3 to TRBJ1-1, with D hard to call. This CDR3 has 14 amino acids. V lost 5 bases and J lost 3, with 13 bases in between. Germline-derived CDR1 and CDR2 are SGHTA and FQGTGA. CDR3 residues: CASSPRGKHTEAFF. CDR3 in DNA: TGTGCCAGCAGCCCTCGAGGGAAGCACACTGAAGCTTTCTTT. Complete variable domain (other parts from reference TRBV7-3 and TRBJ1-1): GAGVSQTPSNKVTEKGKYVELRCDPISGHTALYWYRQSLGQGPEFLIYFQGTGAADDSGLPNDRFFAVRPEGSVSTLKIQRTERGDSAVYLCASSPRGKHTEAFFGQGTRLTVV.

In this sample, this clonotype turned up a few times. V gene TRBV5-1 combines with J gene TRBJ2-3; 15 positions match TRBD2. Per germline, CDR1 SGHRS and CDR2 YFSETQ. The ends lost 3 bases at V and 4 bases at J; junction bases unmatched: 6. This CDR3 comprises 17 residues. The CDR3 here is CASSSGLAGGLADTQYF. CDR3 bases: TGCGCCAGCAGCTCCGGACTAGCGGGGGGGCTTGCAGATACGCAGTATTTT.

The chain combines TRBV6-1 with TRBJ1-5; D gene unclear. This CDR3 region has 14 residues. Trimming left V 2 bases short and J 6 bases short, with 11 bases between. The germline gives CDR1 MNHNS, CDR2 SASEGT. CDR3 sequence (DNA): TGTGCCAGCAGTGAACGAGATTTCACTCAGCCCCAGCATTTT. Translation: CASSERDFTQPQHF.

The gene calls are TRBV25-1 and TRBJ2-1, with TRBD1 as a possible D gene (5 bases). The CDR3 runs to 14 residues. Trimming left V 1 base short and J 5 bases short, with 9 bases between. CDR1 is MGHDK and CDR2 is SYGVNS in the germline V gene. This CDR3 reads CASSEFTGHNEQFF. The CDR3, as DNA: TGTGCCAGCAGTGAATTTACAGGACACAATGAGCAGTTCTTC.

The chain is built from TRBV24-1 and TRBJ2-7; D remains ambiguous. TRBJ2-1 matches the DNA end more closely, so the J call is doubtful. The length of the CDR3 is 12 residues. Germline V gene data show CDR1 as KGHDR and CDR2 as SFDVKD. For the CDR3, the DNA is TGTGCCACCAGTGACGGTTGCAATGAGCAGTTCTTC. Protein sequence: CATSDGCNEQFF.

This clonotype was found many times. The chain carries TRBV6-1 and TRBJ1-1; possible D gene TRBD1, 5 bases. The length of the CDR3 is 15 residues. The ends were cut back, 7 bases at V and 0 bases at J, with 15 bases in the middle. From germline, CDR1 is MNHNS and CDR2 SASEGT. CDR3 bases: TGTGCCAGCAACTCCGCGGGGGGGATGAACACTGAAGCTTTCTTT. Its protein product is CASNSAGGMNTEAFF.

This clonotype was counted ten times or more. The chain uses TRBV9 and TRBJ2-3; 9 nucleotides align to TRBD2. The CDR3 extends over 15 amino acids. CDR1 and CDR2 (germline): SGDLS, YYNGEE. The V gene end was trimmed by 4 bases and the J gene end by 5 bases; junction bases not matched to a gene: 8. The CDR3 loop reads CASSLSGGWEDTQYF. The DNA for the CDR3 is TGTGCCAGCAGCTTAAGCGGGGGGTGGGAAGATACGCAGTATTTT.

The chain links TRBV7-9 to TRBJ1-3; D call uncertain. Germline values: CDR1 SEHNR, CDR2 FQNEAQ (reference sequence). V shed 4 bases and J shed 7 bases, with 17 bases lying between them. This CDR3 has 15 amino acids. CDR3 nucleotide sequence: TGTGCCAGCAGCTCCAACTCCCGCGAAAGGAACACCATATATTTT. Translation gives CASSSNSRERNTIYF.

The rearrangement uses TRBV25-1 and TRBJ2-1, with D unclear. The CDR3 consists of 13 residues. The germline V and J ends were trimmed by 3 bases and 11 bases, with 14 bases remaining between them. CDR1 is MGHDK and CDR2 is SYGVNS in the germline V gene. CDR3 sequence reads: CASSDYSLGKQFF. CDR3 in DNA: TGTGCCAGCAGTGATTACTCCCTGGGTAAGCAGTTCTTC.

This clonotype turned up a few times. The V and J genes are TRBV15 and TRBJ2-1; 9 nucleotides line up with TRBD1. With V trimmed by 3 bases and J by 8 bases, 11 bases remained unmatched. The CDR3 has 16 amino acids. Looked up from germline, CDR1 is LNHNV and CDR2 is YYDKDF (reference sequence). CDR3 bases: TGTGCCACCAGCAGGGCACCGGGACAGGGTTTAGATGAGCAGTTCTTC. Translating it yields CATSRAPGQGLDEQFF.

This clonotype has more than one count but fewer than ten. The chain is built from TRBV2 and TRBJ2-3; D is ambiguous. Germline-derived CDR1 and CDR2 are SNHLY and FYNNEI. This CDR3 contains 13 residues. V was clipped by 6 bases and J by 10 bases, with 17 bases between them. The CDR3 reads CASSPSFFGSQYF. Here the CDR3 DNA reads TGTGCCAGCAGCCCCTCTTTTTTCGGTTCGCAGTATTTT.

This sequence joins TRBV12-5 and TRBJ1-5; D perhaps matches TRBD1 (6 bases). CDR3 length: 17 residues. Per germline, CDR1 LGHNT and CDR2 FRNRAP. The ends were cut back, 0 bases at V and 2 bases at J, with 14 bases in the middle. CDR3 sequence: CASGLVVGGGGNQPQHF. DNA of the CDR3: TGTGCTAGTGGTTTGGTTGTTGGAGGGGGAGGCAATCAGCCCCAGCATTTT.

This clonotype appeared a few times. The chain employs TRBV10-2 and TRBJ2-3; 10 nucleotides align to TRBD2. This CDR3 contains 14 residues. Germline CDR1 and CDR2: WSHSY and SAAADI. The V and J ends lost 3 bases and 4 bases, in that order; junction bases with no gene match: 1. CDR3 sequence (DNA): TGCGCCAGCAGTGAAGGACTAGCGGCAGATACGCAGTATTTT. Protein product: CASSEGLAADTQYF.